A selection of T cell receptor beta chains follows, all from one sample in a study of Ad26.COV2.S vaccination and SARS-CoV-2 variants. This table comes from immunoSEQ multiplex PCR, and its TCRdb copy is limited to in-frame clones, with some not included. This sample has roughly 700,000 clones; roughly 90% occur once, and the top ten carry about 1.5%. The sequencing here drew on peripheral blood, taken in a trial of Ad26.COV2.S vaccine versus placebo. These TCRs come from a person aged 18-65 years who received the Ad26.COV2.S COVID-19 vaccine or a placebo. The CDR3 runs from the conserved cysteine through the conserved F or W. The D gene is left open where the match is weak.

TRBJ2-5 . TRBV19 CASSIKGPETQYF
TRBJ2-3 TRBD2 TRBV6-6 CASRRLAWGDTQYF
TRBJ2-7 TRBD1 TRBV6-2/TRBV6-3 CASSRRLDRGIYEQYF
TRBJ2-7 . TRBV5-8 CASSPSPWEQYF
TRBJ2-7 . TRBV19 CASSKPGHLNEQYF
TRBJ1-6 TRBD1 TRBV9 CASSVAWDSYNSPLHF
TRBJ2-3 . TRBV27 CASSFGQNTDTQYF
TRBJ1-6 . TRBV6-1 CASSEGGGYNSPLHF
TRBJ1-1 . TRBV6-5 CASSYSGDFTEAFF
TRBJ2-4 TRBD1 TRBV24-1 CATSDWTGEIIQYF
TRBJ2-2 . TRBV5-1 CASRAVVNTGELFF
TRBJ2-5 TRBD2 TRBV5-6 CASSSRAGEETQYF
TRBJ2-1 . TRBV27 CASSWIMGTRNEQFF